One and the same sample provided the 2 T cell receptor beta chains below, sequenced in a study of blood T cell repertoires in COVID-19. Measured with immunoSEQ multiplex PCR; TCRdb has only the in-frame clones, and not every one. This table holds some 240,000 clones, around 80% found once. Sequencing was performed on peripheral blood. All receptors derive from a human donor in a cohort sampled during active COVID-19.

This clone occurred a few times. The chain links TRBV9 to TRBJ1-6; possibly TRBD1 for D (5 bases). In germline, CDR1 is SGDLS, CDR2 YYNGEE. V gave up 4 bases and J gave up 4 bases, with 9 bases separating them. The CDR3 has 14 residues. DNA for the CDR3: TGTGCCAGCAGCCCAGACAGTTATAATTCACCCCTCCACTTT. Its protein is CASSPDSYNSPLHF.

This clone was detected once. The genes are TRBV10-2 and TRBJ2-2; 7 nucleotides line up with TRBD2. Germline CDR1 WSHSY, CDR2 SAAADI. Trimming removed 8 bases from V and 6 bases from J; junction bases left unmatched: 6. The CDR3 consists of 13 residues. The CDR3 sequence is CASCRTRSGELFF. Written as DNA, the CDR3 is TGCGCCAGCTGCAGGACTAGATCCGGGGAGCTGTTTTTT.